This TCR beta chain was found in a study of blood T cell repertoires in COVID-19. Trimming took 3 bases from V and 3 from J, leaving 11 bases between them. Looked up from germline, CDR1 is SEHNR and CDR2 is FQNEAQ (reference sequence). CDR3 length equals 14 residues. TCRdb keeps only in-frame clones here, not all; method: immunoSEQ multiplex PCR. The sample has under 500,000 clones, around 90% seen once. The receptor was isolated from a woman between 18 and 30 years old with acute COVID-19. The chain couples TRBV7-9 to TRBJ1-1; D possibly corresponds to TRBD1 (6 bases). The sequencing sample was made of PBMCs or T cells enriched from blood (not recorded which). In DNA form, the CDR3 reads TGTGCCAGCAGCTTGCGGGGGGCTGACACTGAAGCTTTCTTT. The encoded protein is CASSLRGADTEAFF.